Following are 6 T cell receptor beta chains from one sample sequenced in a study of blood T cell repertoires in COVID-19. Assay: immunoSEQ multiplex PCR; the TCRdb copy retains only in-frame clones and omits some. The table has more than 15,000 clones, about 89% seen once. The sequencing input was peripheral blood. The receptors were gathered from a human donor in a cohort sampled during active COVID-19.

This chain joins TRBV19 and TRBJ2-7; 11 positions match TRBD2. Germline V gene sequence: CDR1 LNHDA, CDR2 SQIVND (reference sequence). The V and J ends lost 7 bases and 4 bases, in that order; junction bases with no gene match: 9. This CDR3 spans 15 amino acids. For the CDR3, the DNA is TGTGCCAGTACGCCAACTAGCGGGGGCGCGTACGAGCAGTACTTC. Protein sequence: CASTPTSGGAYEQYF.

The rearrangement uses TRBV6-2 or TRBV6-3 and TRBJ1-1; possible D gene TRBD1, 6 bases. The CDR3 covers 13 residues. The germline V gene has CDR1 MNHEY and CDR2 SVGEGT. Trimming shortened V by 5 bases and J by 11 bases, and 18 bases separated the two germline ends. CDR3 nucleotide sequence: TGTGCCAGCAGTCCCCCCCAGGGGCGTACGGCTTTCTTT. It specifies CASSPPQGRTAFF.

This sequence joins TRBV6-2 or TRBV6-3 and TRBJ2-1, with 9 nucleotides matching TRBD2. The CDR3 runs 16 residues. The germline gives CDR1 MNHEY, CDR2 SVGEGT. J was trimmed by 2 bases and V by 2 bases; bases with no gene match: 4. CDR3 protein: CASSYPSGRPYNEQFF. The CDR3, as DNA: TGTGCCAGCAGTTACCCGAGCGGGAGGCCCTACAATGAGCAGTTCTTC.

The chain uses TRBV7-9 and TRBJ2-7, with TRBD2 as a possible D gene (5 bases). Germline V gives CDR1 SEHNR, CDR2 FQNEAQ (reference sequence). Trimming took off 4 bases at V and 4 bases at J, with 11 bases between the two ends. The CDR3 covers 13 residues. This chain's CDR3 is CASSSEGPYEQYF. CDR3 in DNA: TGTGCCAGCAGCTCAGAGGGTCCTTACGAGCAGTACTTC.

This clone occurred once. V and J are TRBV7-2 and TRBJ2-3; TRBD2 agrees at 7 bases. Germline V gene sequence: CDR1 SGHTA, CDR2 FQGNSA. This CDR3 is 15 amino acids long. V lost 5 bases, J lost 2 bases, and 7 bases stayed unmatched. CDR3 sequence (DNA): TGTGCCAGCAGCATTAGCGGGCTACCCACAGATACGCAGTATTTT. Translating it yields CASSISGLPTDTQYF.

The sample holds one count of this clone. The genes are TRBV19 and TRBJ2-2; 11 nucleotides match TRBD1. V lost 3 bases, J lost 7 bases, and 7 bases stayed unmatched. CDR1 is LNHDA, CDR2 SQIVND, per germline (reference sequence). This CDR3 region has 16 residues. CDR3 nucleotides: TGTGCCAGTAGTATCGGGGGACAGGGGGTCGGCGGGGAGCTGTTTTTT. Translating gives CASSIGGQGVGGELFF.